The present T cell receptor beta chain was sequenced within a study of T cells in Graves' hyperthyroidism and ophthalmopathy. The CDR3 extends over 13 amino acids. CDR1 and CDR2 (germline): DFQATT, SNEGSKA (reference sequence). Germline trimming cut 3 bases from V and 8 bases from J; bases unmatched to any gene: 8. Amplification yielded TCR beta CDR3 regions, with RNA transcripts as the source. The HTBI primer set served for first-round RT-PCR of the TCR CDR3. TCRdb recomputed calls from the multiplex PCR reads with MiXCR, one row per CDR3 protein. The table includes over 700,000 distinct CDR3 sequences, under 20% detected once.

This rearrangement joins TRBV20-1 to TRBJ1-1, with 8 bases identical to TRBD1. The sequencing sample was made of blood. The sequence came from a woman in her fifties or sixties with Graves' hyperthyroidism that later progressed to Graves' ophthalmopathy. CDR3 residues: CSARSRDRLEAFF. DNA for the CDR3: TGCAGTGCTAGGAGCCGGGACAGGTTGGAAGCTTTCTTT.